The 24 T cell receptor beta chains given below trace back to one sample, sequenced in a study of sequential checkpoint blockade in melanoma. The table came from immunoSEQ multiplex PCR; TCRdb's copy has only in-frame clones and leaves some out. The table shows over 350 clones, with less than 25% occurring only once. The sample's treatment: randomized to nivolumab then ipilimumab (arm A) or the reverse (arm B). Sample: tumor tissue (inferred from file names), taken from a patient given nivolumab and ipilimumab in sequence. These receptors came from a human donor with melanoma.

This clone was found a few times. The chain joins TRBV5-1 to TRBJ1-1; tentatively, D is TRBD1 (5 bases). The germline V and J ends were trimmed by 1 base and 7 bases, with 14 bases remaining between them. This CDR3 contains 14 residues. The V gene's germline CDR1 is SGHRS and CDR2 YFSETQ. The CDR3 DNA reads TGCGCCAGCAGCTTGTGGTTCCGGGACCGTGAAGCTTTCTTT. Translation gives CASSLWFRDREAFF.

The CDR3 reads CASWGTPHNEKLFF. The CDR3 DNA sequence: TGTGCCAGCTGGGGAACCCCCCACAATGAAAAACTGTTTTTT. J is TRBJ1-4 and V is TRBV28, with D unresolved. Germline CDR1 is MDHEN and CDR2 is SYDVKM. The CDR3 consists of 14 residues. The ends were cut back, 8 bases at V and 5 bases at J, with 15 bases in the middle.

The gene calls are TRBV29-1 and TRBJ2-3; tentative D call: TRBD1 (6 bases). The CDR3 totals 12 residues. Looked up from germline, CDR1 is SQVTM and CDR2 is ANQGSEA. The V gene lost 4 bases and the J gene lost 6 bases, with 11 bases spanning the gap. CDR3 nucleotides: TGCAGCGTTGTGCCAGGGGCCGATACGCAGTATTTT. As protein: CSVVPGADTQYF.

The chain carries TRBV6-8 and TRBJ1-1; 11 bases agree with TRBD1. Germline lookup yields CDR1 MNHGY and CDR2 SAAAGT. The J segment lost 6 bases and the V segment lost 5 bases, leaving 5 bases of the junction unmatched. CDR3 length equals 14 residues. CDR3 DNA: TGTGCCAGCAGTCGAGGGACAGGGGGGTCTGAAGCTTTCTTT. It specifies CASSRGTGGSEAFF.

The chain employs TRBV30 and TRBJ2-1; no clear D gene. CDR1 and CDR2 from the germline V gene are GTSNPN and SVGIG (reference sequence). The CDR3 has 12 residues. Trimming removed 0 bases at V and 6 bases at J, with 6 bases between. The CDR3 sequence: CAWSVLINEQFF. DNA of the CDR3: TGTGCCTGGAGTGTACTTATCAATGAGCAGTTCTTC.

Here the CDR3 reads CASSLYFPGQVGHNSPLHF. CDR3 DNA sequence: TGTGCCAGCAGTTTATACTTCCCGGGACAGGTTGGCCATAATTCACCCCTCCACTTT. This chain connects TRBV28 to TRBJ1-6; the match to TRBD1 covers 8 bases. The CDR3 is 19 residues long. Looked up from germline, CDR1 is MDHEN and CDR2 is SYDVKM. After removal of 1 base from V and 5 bases from J, the junction contained 13 bases not matched to a gene. The full variable domain, completed using reference TRBV28 and TRBJ1-6, is DVKVTQSSRYLVKRTGEKVFLECVQDMDHENMFWYRQDPGLGLRLIYFSYDVKMKEKGDIPEGYSVSREKKERFSLILESASTNQTSMYLCASSLYFPGQVGHNSPLHFGNGTRLTVT.

The chain employs TRBV28 and TRBJ2-1; TRBD2 matches 9 bases. Germline lookup yields CDR1 MDHEN and CDR2 SYDVKM. The CDR3 runs to 15 residues. Germline trimming cut 5 bases from V and 8 bases from J; bases unmatched to any gene: 10. The CDR3 sequence: CASSAPGLALDEQFF. The DNA for the CDR3 is TGTGCCAGCAGTGCCCCGGGACTAGCTTTGGATGAGCAGTTCTTC.

Written as DNA, the CDR3 is TGTGCCAGCAGTTACTCGATTAAGTGGTCTGGAAACACCATATATTTT. Translation gives CASSYSIKWSGNTIYF. The chain employs TRBV6-8 and TRBJ1-3, with D unclear. CDR3 length equals 16 residues. Trimming shortened V by 0 bases and J by 1 base, and 10 bases separated the two germline ends. Germline CDR1 reads MNHGY; CDR2 reads SAAAGT.

This clone counts as large. This chain links TRBV28 with TRBJ2-2, with a weak D call TRBD2 (7 bases). The V end lost 7 bases, the J end lost 5 bases, and 20 bases lay between the germline ends. The CDR3 spans 16 residues. Germline V CDR1 and CDR2: MDHEN, SYDVKM. Here the CDR3 reads CASTSAFRGGTGELFF. CDR3 nucleotide sequence: TGTGCCAGCACCTCGGCCTTCAGGGGAGGGACCGGGGAGCTGTTTTTT.

By frequency in the sample, this clone is large (0.1 to 1%). The V gene is TRBV11-3, the J gene TRBJ2-2; D perhaps matches TRBD2 (5 bases). The CDR3 length is 17 residues. Germline V gene data show CDR1 as SGHNT and CDR2 as YENEEA. V lost 5 bases to trimming and J lost 0 bases, with 16 bases between them. The CDR3, as DNA: TGTGCCAGCAGCCCCCCCAGGACTTACACGAACACCGGGGAGCTGTTTTTT. Protein sequence: CASSPPRTYTNTGELFF.

Only a few counts were recorded for this clone. The gene calls are TRBV30 and TRBJ2-6; 7 bases fit TRBD1. The length of the CDR3 is 14 residues. Germline V CDR1 and CDR2: GTSNPN, SVGIG (reference sequence). Unmatched junction bases numbered 3, after V lost 5 bases and J lost 2 bases. DNA of the CDR3: TGTGCCTGGCTTACAGGGGCTGGGGCCAACGTCCTGACTTTC. This encodes CAWLTGAGANVLTF.

This rearrangement joins TRBV19 to TRBJ2-7; the match to TRBD1 covers 8 bases. CDR3 length: 15 amino acids. Germline CDR1 and CDR2: LNHDA and SQIVND (reference sequence). Trimming took 5 bases from V and 0 from J; bases not matched to a gene: 6. For the CDR3, the DNA is TGTGCCAGTAGTGGACAGGGAACGGCCTCCTACGAGCAGTACTTC. This sequence encodes CASSGQGTASYEQYF. Filled out from reference TRBV19 and TRBJ2-7, the complete variable domain reads DGGITQSPKYLFRKEGQNVTLSCEQNLNHDAMYWYRQDPGQGLRLIYYSQIVNDFQKGDIAEGYSVSREKKESFPLTVTSAQKNPTAFYLCASSGQGTASYEQYFGPGTRLTVT.

The gene calls are TRBV6-8 and TRBJ1-5, with 7 nucleotides matching TRBD1. The CDR3 covers 15 residues. CDR1 and CDR2 from the germline V gene are MNHGY and SAAAGT. J was trimmed by 4 bases and V by 0 bases; bases with no gene match: 3. CDR3 nucleotides: TGTGCCAGCAGTTACTCGATACAGGGGAATCAGCCCCAGCATTTT. It encodes CASSYSIQGNQPQHF.

This clone is classed as medium-sized. The rearrangement uses TRBV11-1 and TRBJ1-2, with D uncertain. The CDR3 extends over 15 amino acids. The germline CDR1 and CDR2 sequences are SGHAT and FQDESV (reference sequence). V was trimmed by 8 bases and J by 4 bases, leaving 20 bases between them. In DNA, the CDR3 is TGTGCCAGCGGAAGTCCCGCAGGAAAGACCTATGGCTACACCTTC. This translates into CASGSPAGKTYGYTF.

Details on this clone: The same CDR3 also results from other DNA sequences found in this sample. The chain carries TRBV28 and TRBJ1-4, with 10 bases matching TRBD1. From germline, CDR1 is MDHEN and CDR2 SYDVKM. CDR3 length equals 14 residues. The J segment lost 8 bases and the V segment lost 6 bases, leaving 6 bases of the junction unmatched. The CDR3 nucleotides are TGTGCCAGCAGCCGGGGACAGGGGCGGGAAAAACTGTTTTTT. Its translation: CASSRGQGREKLFF.

This CDR3 reads CASSYLGEGNSPLHF. Here the CDR3 DNA reads TGTGCCAGCAGTTACCTGGGTGAGGGGAATTCACCCCTCCACTTT. V gene TRBV6-8 combines with J gene TRBJ1-6, with a weak D call TRBD1 (5 bases). The CDR3 spans 15 residues. Trimming stripped 2 bases from V and 7 bases from J, with 12 bases between. The germline gives CDR1 MNHGY, CDR2 SAAAGT.

This rearrangement joins TRBV29-1 to TRBJ1-2; D perhaps matches TRBD1 (6 bases). Germline loops: CDR1 SQVTM, CDR2 ANQGSEA. CDR3 length equals 12 residues. The V end was cut by 0 bases, the J end by 9 bases, with 11 bases between. CDR3 nucleotide sequence: TGCAGCGTTGAAGATCACGGGGGCAGCTACACCTTC. It specifies CSVEDHGGSYTF. Full variable domain (remainder filled in from reference TRBV29-1 and TRBJ1-2): SAVISQKPSRDICQRGTSLTIQCQVDSQVTMMFWYRQQPGQSLTLIATANQGSEATYESGFVIDKFPISRPNLTFSTLTVSNMSPEDSSIYLCSVEDHGGSYTFGSGTRLTVV.

The V call is TRBV12-2, the J call TRBJ2-1; no check of the table's D call, TRBD1, against the DNA was made. TRBV12-2 is annotated as a pseudogene. The CDR3 totals 14 residues. The CDR3 loop reads CASNPGQPYNEQFF. CDR3 coding DNA: TGTGCCAGTAACCCGGGACAGCCTTACAATGAGCAGTTCTTC.

The chain employs TRBV5-1 and TRBJ1-1, with no clear D. V lost 1 base to trimming and J lost 10 bases, with 17 bases between them. Germline lookup yields CDR1 SGHRS and CDR2 YFSETQ. The length of the CDR3 is 14 residues. The CDR3 DNA sequence: TGCGCCAGCAGCTTGACGGGAGTGGGATCGGGAGCTTTCTTT. Translated, it gives CASSLTGVGSGAFF.

J is TRBJ1-1 and V is TRBV19; tentative D call: TRBD1 (6 bases). Germline CDR1 LNHDA, CDR2 SQIVND (reference sequence). CDR3 size: 13 residues. The V and J ends lost 5 bases and 8 bases respectively, with 15 bases between them. The CDR3 here is CASSRGRGSEAFF. In nucleotides, the CDR3 is TGTGCCAGTAGTCGAGGCAGGGGTTCGGAAGCTTTCTTT.

This clone has only a few counts. The chain's CDR3 is CASSLWGAGAGTSGRASYNEQFF. The CDR3 bases are TGTGCCAGCAGTTTATGGGGCGCAGGGGCCGGGACTAGCGGGAGGGCTTCCTACAATGAGCAGTTCTTC. The rearrangement uses TRBV28 and TRBJ2-1; TRBD2 agrees at 16 bases. After removal of 0 bases from V and 1 base from J, the junction contained 15 bases not matched to a gene. Germline-derived CDR1 and CDR2 are MDHEN and SYDVKM. CDR3 length: 23 amino acids.

The CDR3 DNA sequence: TGCGCCAGCAGCTCACAGGCGGGAGCAGATACGCAGTATTTT. Amino acid sequence: CASSSQAGADTQYF. V is TRBV5-1 and J is TRBJ2-3; 7 positions match TRBD2. With 3 bases clipped from V and 4 bases from J, the junction kept 5 bases outside the gene matches. The CDR3 sequence is 14 residues long. Germline-derived CDR1 and CDR2 are SGHRS and YFSETQ.

The chain employs TRBV18 and TRBJ1-3; D call uncertain. Per the germline V gene, CDR1 is KGHSH and CDR2 is LQKENI. Trimming took off 2 bases at V and 2 bases at J, with 10 bases between the two ends. CDR3 size: 15 residues. The CDR3 loop is CASSPVGETGNTIYF. CDR3 bases: TGTGCCAGCTCACCAGTCGGGGAGACTGGAAACACCATATATTTT.

The chain is built from TRBV28 and TRBJ1-5, with 7 bases that match TRBD1. CDR1 is MDHEN, CDR2 SYDVKM, per germline. The trim removed 11 bases at V and 4 bases at J, leaving 5 bases unmatched. The CDR3 contains 12 residues. The CDR3 spells CAQGGQNQPQHF. The CDR3 coding sequence is TGTGCCCAAGGGGGACAGAATCAGCCCCAGCATTTT.